This T cell receptor (beta chain) originates from a study of breast tumors, draining lymph nodes, adjacent tissues. Study observations and caveats: Findings are consistent with lymph node origin and intratumoral expansion of most tumor T cells. Tumor TCR diversity was below lymph nodes but above nontumor tissue.

This clonotype showed up many times. Its specificity is unknown. One entry per CDR3 protein, called by TCRdb with MiXCR from the multiplex PCR reads. The table records about 140,000 distinct CDR3 sequences, about 30% of them present only once. There are 18 residues in the CDR3. V dropped 0 bases and J dropped 2; count of bases not matched to a gene: 5. Germline CDR1 reads MNHEY; CDR2 reads SVGAGI. The lymph nodes were axillary draining lymph nodes from breast cancer patients. The sample comprised axillary lymph node tissue. This chain connects TRBV6-5 to TRBJ1-3; TRBD1 aligns across 12 bases. The source of this sequence is a female donor with breast cancer. Some clones in this sample may be carry-over from other donors' samples. DNA of the CDR3: TGTGCCAGCAGTTACTCTGGGACAGGGGGCAACCCTGGAAACACCATATATTTT. It specifies CASSYSGTGGNPGNTIYF.